This T cell receptor beta chain originates from a study of T cells in Graves' hyperthyroidism and ophthalmopathy. This clonotype came up many times. The antigen is not known. Study-level findings and limits: A model built on 13 V-J features separated ophthalmopathy from stable hyperthyroidism.

The CDR3 has 15 amino acids. V lost 0 bases to trimming and J lost 2 bases; unmatched junction nucleotides: 5. Per germline, CDR1 DFQATT and CDR2 SNEGSKA (reference sequence). The hyperthyroidism was newly diagnosed and had lasted under 2 months; the patients were aged 18 to 65. TCR beta CDR3 regions were amplified from RNA transcripts. An initial round of RT-PCR targeting the TCR CDR3 relied on the HTBI primer set. TCRdb independently ran MiXCR on the multiplex PCR reads; one entry per CDR3 protein. The sample holds some 500,000 distinct CDR3 sequences; under 15% are singletons and the top ten take less than 20%.

The chain carries TRBV20-1 and TRBJ2-3, with 7 bases that match TRBD1. Sequencing used blood. The sequence came from a woman aged 18-35 years with Graves' hyperthyroidism. The CDR3 sequence: CSARDWGQLTDTQYF. The CDR3, as DNA: TGCAGTGCTAGAGATTGGGGACAGCTCACAGATACGCAGTATTTT.